This T cell receptor beta chain is drawn from a study of TIL therapy for anti-PD-1-resistant metastatic lung cancer. Study at large: Progressing patients received lymphodepletion, expanded TIL infusion and IL-2. Tumors carried a median approximately 1.6 non-synonymous mutations per megabase. Half of patients were current or former smokers.

Time point defined: pre-treatment sample, taken before nivolumab and TIL therapy. Enrollment ran from late 2017 to early 2020. Germline-derived CDR1 and CDR2 are LGHNT and FRNRAP. The CDR3 length is 14 residues. V lost 1 base, J lost 8 bases, and 14 bases lay in between. This was the immunoSEQ v3 assay. Here immunoSEQ multiplex PCR was the method, and the copy in TCRdb shows in-frame clones only, minus some. This repertoire shows tens of thousands of clones, roughly 91% found once; its top ten account for around 2.6%. This sequence originates from a person aged 25-85 years with non-small cell lung cancer. The material was blood, obtained at baseline. The rearrangement joins TRBV12-5 to TRBJ1-2, with D hard to call. CDR3 nucleotide sequence: TGTGCTAGTGGTTTGGATGGGTTCCTCTGCGGCTACACCTTC. Its protein product is CASGLDGFLCGYTF.